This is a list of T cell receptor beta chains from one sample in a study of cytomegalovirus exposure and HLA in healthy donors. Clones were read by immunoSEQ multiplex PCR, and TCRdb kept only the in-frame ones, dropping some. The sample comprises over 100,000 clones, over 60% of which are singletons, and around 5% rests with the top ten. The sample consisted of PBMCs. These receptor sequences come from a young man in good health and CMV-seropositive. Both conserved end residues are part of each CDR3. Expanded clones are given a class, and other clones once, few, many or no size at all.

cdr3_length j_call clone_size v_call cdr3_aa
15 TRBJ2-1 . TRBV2 CASSPQTGSYNEQFF
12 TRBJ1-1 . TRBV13 CASRREGAEAFF
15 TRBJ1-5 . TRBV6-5 CASRPRGGSNQPQHF
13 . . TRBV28 CASSAGSLYEQYF
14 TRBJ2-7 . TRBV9 CASSVGGYSYEQYF
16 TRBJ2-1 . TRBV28 CASSLPGLAGRNEQFF
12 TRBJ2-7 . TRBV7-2 CASSPREGEQYF
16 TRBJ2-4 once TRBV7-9 CASSLAQGAFKNIQYF
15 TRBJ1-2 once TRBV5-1 CASSSTGVANYGYTF
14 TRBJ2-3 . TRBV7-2 CASSLVGTSRTQYF
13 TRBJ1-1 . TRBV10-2 CASSDNMNTEAFF
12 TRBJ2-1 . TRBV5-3 CARSLWPKEQFF
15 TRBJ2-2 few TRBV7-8 CASSLETGNTGELFF
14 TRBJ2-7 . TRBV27 CASSRQGGAYEQYF
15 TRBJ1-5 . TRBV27 CASSFKGGRDQPQHF
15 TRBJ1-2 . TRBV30 CAWSPGQAVYYGYTF
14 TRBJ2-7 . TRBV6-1 CASSEWTSSYEQYF
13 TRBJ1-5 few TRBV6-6 CASMTGLNQPQHF
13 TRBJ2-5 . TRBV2 CASRMGQQETQYF
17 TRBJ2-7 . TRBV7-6 CASSPSGTGSFGSEQYF
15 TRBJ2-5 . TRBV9 CASSVETSGGETQYF
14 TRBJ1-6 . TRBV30 CAWSGTDSSSPLHF
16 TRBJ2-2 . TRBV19 CASSDLAGVNTGELFF
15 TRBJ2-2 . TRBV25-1 CASSGETVFTGELFF
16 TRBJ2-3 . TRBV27 CASSSLRTTGTDTQYF
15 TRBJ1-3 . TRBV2 CASGLGLISGNTIYF
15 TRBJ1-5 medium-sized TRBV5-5 CASSSGTADNQPQHF
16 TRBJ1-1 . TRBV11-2 CATRGRLSGMNTEAFF
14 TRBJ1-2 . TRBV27 CASSPGGPNYGYTF
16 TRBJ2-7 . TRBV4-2 CASSQDGTSGGSEQYF